Following are 2 T cell receptor beta chains from one sample sequenced in a study of OX40 agonist ivuxolimab in advanced cancers. Generated by immunoSEQ multiplex PCR, the TCRdb table keeps only in-frame clones and is missing some. This sample carries tens of thousands of clones, around 91% of them seen once, and the ten largest clones take 0.81%. Sequenced here: CD4+ or CD8+ T cells sorted from blood, sampled in a trial of the OX40 agonist ivuxolimab. The receptors shown here come from an adult with an advanced solid tumor such as melanoma, head and neck, liver or kidney cancer.

In nucleotides, the CDR3 is TGTGCCAGCAGCGTAGAAGGCAGGGACACCGGGGAGCTGTTTTTT. Translation gives CASSVEGRDTGELFF. The J gene is TRBJ2-2, the V gene TRBV9, with D possibly TRBD1 on 5 matching bases. Deletions cut 0 bases from V and 3 bases from J, with 9 bases between. Germline CDR1 is SGDLS and CDR2 is YYNGEE. The CDR3 length is 15 residues. The whole variable domain, filled in from reference TRBV9 and TRBJ2-2, reads DSGVTQTPKHLITATGQRVTLRCSPRSGDLSVYWYQQSLDQGLQFLIQYYNGEERAKGNILERFSAQQFPDLHSELNLSSLELGDSALYFCASSVEGRDTGELFFGEGSRLTVL.

The CDR3 reads CASSRSLNEQYF. Written as DNA, the CDR3 is TGTGCCAGCAGTCGGTCCTTGAACGAGCAGTACTTC. The rearrangement uses TRBV6-5 and TRBJ2-7; no clear D. Deletions cut 5 bases from V and 5 bases from J, with 10 bases between. CDR1 and CDR2 (germline): MNHEY, SVGAGI. The CDR3 sequence is 12 residues long.